Reported below is one T cell receptor beta chain. Antigen: not known. This entry comes from a study of cytomegalovirus exposure and HLA in healthy donors. Study-wide results and caveats: Per published reports, the classifier diagnosed cytomegalovirus status with high specificity and sensitivity.

Donors were nominally healthy when sampled, though unrecorded immune exposures were likely. V gave up 7 bases and J gave up 3 bases, with 17 bases separating them. Looked up from germline, CDR1 is MNHEY and CDR2 is SVGAGI. The CDR3 length is 15 residues. The PCR made use of 60 Vbeta and 13 Jbeta primers. Original methodology: The count from a later analysis was 79 million or so unique TCR beta chains, some 12 million of them shared. Generated by immunoSEQ multiplex PCR, the TCRdb table keeps only in-frame clones and is missing some. That table is the source of V, J and clone size, and D and trimming were worked out from the DNA. There are 250,000 or so clones in the sample; 80% to 95% occur only once, and about 1.5% lies in the top ten.

The J gene is TRBJ2-3, the V gene TRBV6-5; the D gene is possibly TRBD2 (5 bases). The sequence was obtained from a girl aged 2-15 years in good health and CMV-seronegative. Sequenced input: PBMCs. CDR3 sequence reads: CASITGSKRTDTQYF. Here the CDR3 DNA reads TGTGCCAGCATCACGGGTAGCAAGCGGACAGATACGCAGTATTTT.